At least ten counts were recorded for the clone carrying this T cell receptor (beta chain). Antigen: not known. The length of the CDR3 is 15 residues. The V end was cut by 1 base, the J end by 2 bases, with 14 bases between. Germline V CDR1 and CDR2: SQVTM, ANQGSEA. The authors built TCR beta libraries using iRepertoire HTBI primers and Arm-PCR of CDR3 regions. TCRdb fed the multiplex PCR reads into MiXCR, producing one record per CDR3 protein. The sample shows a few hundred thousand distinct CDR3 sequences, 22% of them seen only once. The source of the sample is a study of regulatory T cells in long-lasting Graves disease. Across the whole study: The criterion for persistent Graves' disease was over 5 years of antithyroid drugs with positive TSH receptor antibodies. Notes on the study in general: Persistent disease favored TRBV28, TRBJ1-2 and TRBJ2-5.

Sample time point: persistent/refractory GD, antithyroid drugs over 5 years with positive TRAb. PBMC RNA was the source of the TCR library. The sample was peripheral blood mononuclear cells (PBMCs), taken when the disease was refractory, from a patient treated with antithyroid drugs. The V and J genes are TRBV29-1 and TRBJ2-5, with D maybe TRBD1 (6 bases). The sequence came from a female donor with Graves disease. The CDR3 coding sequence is TGCAGCGTTGAAGGAGGGGGACACCTACAAGAGACCCAGTACTTC. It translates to CSVEGGGHLQETQYF.